Shown below are 12 T cell receptor beta chains from a single sample sequenced in a study of T cells in Graves' hyperthyroidism and ophthalmopathy (dated by TCRdb to about 2019). Library preparation employed multiplex PCR. The sample was run on an Illumina HiSeq 2000. The TCR beta CDR3 regions were amplified from RNA transcripts. A first-round RT-PCR of the TCR CDR3 used the HTBI primer set with the Qiagen OneStep RT-PCR kit. The public reads were quality trimmed at Q25 with fastp and then assembled into clones with MiXCR by TCRdb, keeping productive beta chains. CDR3 protein duplicates are merged, each entry listing the most common genes and DNA. Within this sample are 350,000 to 400,000 distinct CDR3 sequences, with under 15% of them counted one time only. Of the sample, approximately 32% is held by the ten largest clones. The sequenced sample was blood. Source of these receptors: a woman aged 25 to 39 with Graves' hyperthyroidism.

As regards this clonotype: A clone one base away is much larger, so this may be a read error. This CDR3 reads CSVVPLAGGSEQYF. In nucleotides, the CDR3 is TGCAGCGTTGTCCCACTAGCGGGAGGTAGTGAGCAGTACTTC. The J gene is TRBJ2-7, the V gene TRBV29-1; 12 bases align to TRBD2. Germline CDR1 reads SQVTM; CDR2 reads ANQGSEA. The CDR3 contains 14 residues. Unmatched junction bases numbered 8, after V lost 4 bases and J lost 7 bases.

The chain carries TRBV4-2 and TRBJ2-1; TRBD2 might be the D (7 bases). The CDR3 contains 16 residues. V was pared by 0 bases and J by 4 bases, with 13 bases between. CDR1 is LGHNA and CDR2 is YNFKEQ in the germline V gene. Here the CDR3 reads CASSQDWGGRYNEQFF. The CDR3 nucleotides are TGTGCCAGCAGCCAAGATTGGGGGGGGCGATACAATGAGCAGTTCTTC.

The chain employs TRBV7-3 and TRBJ1-2; D possibly corresponds to TRBD1 (5 bases). Trimming pared 5 bases from V and 8 bases from J, leaving 15 bases between. This CDR3 has 13 residues. Per the germline V gene, CDR1 is SGHTA and CDR2 is FQGTGA. The CDR3, as DNA: TGTGCCAGCAGCGTAATTGGGGGTGTGGGCTACACCTTC. Translation gives CASSVIGGVGYTF. Using reference TRBV7-3 and TRBJ1-2 for the parts outside the CDR3, the full variable domain is GAGVSQTPSNKVTEKGKYVELRCDPISGHTALYWYRQSLGQGPEFLIYFQGTGAADDSGLPNDRFFAVRPEGSVSTLKIQRTERGDSAVYLCASSVIGGVGYTFGSGTRLTVV.

The sample holds many counts of this clonotype. CDR3 DNA: TGTGCCAGCAGTGCGCCGGGACTAACTTACAATGAGCAGTTCTTC. Translation: CASSAPGLTYNEQFF. This chain joins TRBV6-2 or TRBV6-3 and TRBJ2-1, with 7 bases identical to TRBD2. V trimming: 5 bases; J trimming: 4 bases; junction bases outside the gene matches: 8. From germline, CDR1 is MNHEY and CDR2 SVGEGT. The CDR3 length is 15 residues.

This clonotype was recorded a few times. This may arise from a read error, as a much more abundant clone is one base away. The rearrangement uses TRBV6-2 or TRBV6-3 and TRBJ2-1; D is uncertain. CDR1 and CDR2 from the germline V gene are MNHEY and SVGEGT. The CDR3 loop spans 15 amino acids. The CDR3 spells CASSWTGGSYNEQLF. The CDR3 DNA follows: TGTGCCAGCAGTTGGACCGGCGGCTCCTACAATGAGCAGCTCTTC.

The gene calls are TRBV10-3 and TRBJ2-3, with D possibly TRBD2 on 5 matching bases. Germline CDR1 reads ENHRY; CDR2 reads SYGVKD. Trimming took off 7 bases at V and 2 bases at J, with 16 bases between the two ends. This CDR3 is built from 15 residues. CDR3 region: CAITALGGLTDTQYF. For the CDR3, the DNA is TGTGCCATCACCGCCCTAGGCGGGCTCACAGATACGCAGTATTTT.

The genes are TRBV7-9 and TRBJ2-7; D possibly uses TRBD1 or TRBD2 (6 bases each). The CDR3 totals 14 residues. With 3 bases removed from V and 2 bases from J, the gap between germline ends came to 11 bases. The germline V gene has CDR1 SEHNR and CDR2 FQNEAQ (reference sequence). The CDR3 reads CASSFSGGAYEQYF. CDR3 bases: TGTGCCAGCAGCTTTTCCGGGGGCGCCTACGAGCAGTACTTC. The whole variable domain, remainder taken from reference TRBV7-9 and TRBJ2-7, is DTGVSQNPRHKITKRGQNVTFRCDPISEHNRLYWYRQTLGQGPEFLTYFQNEAQLEKSRLLSDRFSAERPKGSFSTLEIQRTEQGDSAMYLCASSFSGGAYEQYFGPGTRLTVT.

The sample holds a few counts of this clonotype. This rearrangement joins TRBV20-1 to TRBJ2-7; D may be TRBD1 (6 bases). The germline V and J ends were trimmed by 6 bases and 1 base, with 19 bases remaining between them. Germline CDR1 reads DFQATT; CDR2 reads SNEGSKA (reference sequence). The CDR3 runs to 15 residues. In nucleotides, the CDR3 is TGCAGTGCCATCCAACCGGGACACGGGTCCTACGAGCAGTACTTC. Residues: CSAIQPGHGSYEQYF.

The sample holds many counts of this clonotype. The DNA of the CDR3 is TGTGCCAGCTCACCAGGACCGGAATTCAGGGGGTTCTTC. This codes for CASSPGPEFRGFF. V usage is TRBV18 and J usage is TRBJ2-1; D might be TRBD1 (6 bases). With 2 bases removed from V and 15 bases from J, the gap between germline ends came to 17 bases. Germline CDR1 reads KGHSH; CDR2 reads LQKENI. The CDR3 sequence is 13 residues long.

This clonotype has more than one count but fewer than ten. V and J are TRBV29-1 and TRBJ2-1; 7 nucleotides line up with TRBD1. The J segment lost 4 bases and the V segment lost 2 bases, leaving 5 bases of the junction unmatched. The germline CDR1 and CDR2 sequences are SQVTM and ANQGSEA. This CDR3 spans 14 amino acids. The CDR3 is CSVELGRGYNEQFF. Written as DNA, the CDR3 is TGCAGCGTTGAATTGGGCAGGGGGTACAATGAGCAGTTCTTC.

The chain is built from TRBV5-5 and TRBJ2-3; 8 bases line up with TRBD1. CDR3 length: 15 amino acids. Looked up from germline, CDR1 is SGHKS and CDR2 is YYEKEE (reference sequence). Trimming removed 4 bases from V and 0 bases from J; junction bases left unmatched: 4. The CDR3 region is CASSPGGTSTDTQYF. CDR3 in DNA: TGTGCCAGCAGCCCAGGGGGCACTAGCACAGATACGCAGTATTTT.

In this sample, this clonotype turned up many times. DNA for the CDR3: TGTGCCAGCAGTGATGGGGTTCAGCCCCAGCATTTT. This encodes CASSDGVQPQHF. The J gene is TRBJ1-5, the V gene TRBV2; D is unresolved. Trimming removed 3 bases from V and 6 bases from J, with 6 bases in between. The germline V gene has CDR1 SNHLY and CDR2 FYNNEI. The CDR3 is 12 amino acids.